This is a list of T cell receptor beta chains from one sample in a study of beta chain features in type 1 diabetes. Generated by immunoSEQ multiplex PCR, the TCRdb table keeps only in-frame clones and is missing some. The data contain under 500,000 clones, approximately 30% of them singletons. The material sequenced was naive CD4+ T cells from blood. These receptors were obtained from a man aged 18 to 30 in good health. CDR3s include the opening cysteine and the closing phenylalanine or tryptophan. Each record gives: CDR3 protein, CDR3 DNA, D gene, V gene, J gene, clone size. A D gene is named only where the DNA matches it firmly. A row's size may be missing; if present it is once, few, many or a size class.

CASSTGETQYF	TGTGCCAGCAGCACCGGAGAGACCCAGTACTTC	NA	TRBV13	TRBJ2-5	NA
CASTVRRGNTIYF	TGTGCCAGCACCGTTCGAAGGGGAAACACCATATATTTT	NA	TRBV7-9	TRBJ1-3	few
CAWSVDRVGETQYF	TGTGCCTGGAGTGTAGACAGGGTGGGGGAGACCCAGTACTTC	TRBD1	TRBV30	TRBJ2-5	NA
CASSLGGSTEAFF	TGTGCCAGCAGCTTAGGTGGAAGCACTGAAGCTTTCTTT	NA	TRBV7-9	TRBJ1-1	NA
CASSQERDTQYF	TGTGCCAGCAGCCAAGAAAGAGATACGCAGTATTTT	NA	TRBV4-2	TRBJ2-3	NA
CASSPRTDSTEQYF	TGTGCCAGCAGCCCCCGGACAGACTCGACCGAGCAGTACTTC	NA	TRBV7-2	TRBJ2-7	NA
CASSSSGQVYNEQFF	TGCGCCAGCAGCTCTTCGGGACAGGTGTACAATGAGCAGTTCTTC	TRBD1	TRBV5-1	TRBJ2-1	few
CAWSVLRGKNTEAFF	TGTGCCTGGAGTGTACTAAGGGGAAAAAACACTGAAGCTTTCTTT	NA	TRBV30	TRBJ1-1	NA
CASSLWKGPPYEQYF	TGTGCCAGCAGTTTATGGAAGGGACCGCCCTACGAGCAGTACTTC	NA	TRBV28	TRBJ2-7	NA
CAWSPGLWYRTDTQYF	TGTGCCTGGAGTCCAGGACTGTGGTATCGGACAGATACGCAGTATTTT	NA	TRBV30	TRBJ2-3	once
CASSLQGADTQYF	TGCGCCAGCAGCTTGCAAGGCGCAGATACGCAGTATTTT	NA	TRBV5-1	TRBJ2-3	few
CASREGLYNEQFF	TGTGCCAGCAGAGAAGGACTCTACAATGAGCAGTTCTTC	NA	TRBV7-2	TRBJ2-1	few
CASSSQLAGGDEQFF	TGTGCCAGCAGCTCCCAACTAGCGGGAGGCGATGAGCAGTTCTTC	TRBD2	TRBV7-9	TRBJ2-1	few
CSAPRGREKYF	TGCAGTGCCCCCCGGGGGCGGGAGAAGTATTTT	NA	TRBV20-1	TRBJ2-3	NA
CAWSVRQGYNEQFF	TGTGCCTGGAGTGTACGACAGGGGTACAATGAGCAGTTCTTC	TRBD1	TRBV30	TRBJ2-1	few
CSVLKGVGANVLTF	TGCAGCGTTCTAAAGGGGGTTGGGGCCAACGTCCTGACTTTC	NA	TRBV29-1	TRBJ2-6	NA
CASSYRPTGQLRREQFF	TGTGCCAGCAGCTACAGACCCACGGGACAGCTAAGACGTGAGCAGTTCTTC	TRBD1	TRBV7-9	TRBJ2-1	NA
CASSLGQVAEQFF	TGTGCCAGCAGCCTGGGACAGGTTGCTGAGCAGTTCTTC	TRBD1	TRBV7-7	TRBJ2-1	few
CAWSWGPSETQYF	TGTGCCTGGAGTTGGGGGCCCTCCGAGACCCAGTACTTC	NA	TRBV30	TRBJ2-5	few
CASSSKTSGGTDTQYF	TGCGCCAGCAGCTCCAAGACTAGCGGCGGCACAGATACGCAGTATTTT	TRBD2	TRBV5-1	TRBJ2-3	NA
CSVNRGPNTGELFF	TGCAGCGTCAACAGGGGGCCGAACACCGGGGAGCTGTTTTTT	TRBD1	TRBV29-1	TRBJ2-2	NA
CASSSPGGPTYEQYF	TGTGCCAGCAGTTCCCCGGGGGGCCCCACCTACGAGCAGTACTTC	NA	TRBV28	TRBJ2-7	NA
CASGGVSTDTQYF	TGTGCCAGTGGCGGGGTTAGCACAGATACGCAGTATTTT	NA	TRBV2	TRBJ2-3	few
CASSLARDTQYF	TGTGCCAGCAGCTTAGCTAGGGATACGCAGTATTTT	NA	TRBV7-2	TRBJ2-3	NA
CASSIDRVPDTQYF	TGTGCCAGTAGTATCGACAGGGTACCAGATACGCAGTATTTT	TRBD1	TRBV19	TRBJ2-3	NA
CASSGRTGAYEAFF	TGTGCCAGCAGTGGGCGGACAGGGGCCTATGAAGCTTTCTTT	TRBD1	TRBV6-5	TRBJ1-1	few
CASSLGQIPSGNTIYF	TGCGCCAGCAGCTTGGGACAAATCCCCTCTGGAAACACCATATATTTT	NA	TRBV5-1	TRBJ1-3	NA
CASSPLAGSYEQYF	TGTGCCAGCTCACCTTTAGCGGGATCCTACGAGCAGTACTTC	TRBD2	TRBV18	TRBJ2-7	NA
CASSVSGKGEQYF	TGTGCCAGCAGCGTGAGCGGGAAGGGCGAGCAGTACTTC	TRBD2	TRBV7-2	TRBJ2-7	few
CASSLARQARVQFF	TGTGCCAGCAGCTTAGCGCGACAGGCCAGAGTGCAGTTCTTC	NA	TRBV7-2	TRBJ2-1	few
CASSVEQSSAQYF	TGTGCCAGCAGCGTAGAACAGTCTTCGGCCCAGTACTTC	NA	TRBV9	TRBJ2-5	few
CATSRDGADSYNEQFF	TGTGCCACCAGCAGAGATGGGGCGGACTCCTACAATGAGCAGTTCTTC	NA	TRBV15	TRBJ2-1	NA
CASSPTSGTYNEQFF	TGTGCCAGCAGCCCCACTAGCGGGACCTACAATGAGCAGTTCTTC	TRBD2	TRBV7-3	TRBJ2-1	NA
CASSHRLAGGPPYEQYF	TGTGCCAGCAGCCACCGACTAGCGGGAGGCCCCCCCTACGAGCAGTACTTC	TRBD2	TRBV7-2	TRBJ2-7	NA
CASSLEGNYGYTF	TGTGCCAGCAGCTTAGAAGGAAACTATGGCTACACCTTC	NA	TRBV7-2	TRBJ1-2	NA
CASSEPDREQYF	TGCGCCAGCAGTGAGCCCGACCGAGAGCAGTACTTC	NA	TRBV10-1	TRBJ2-7	NA
CASSLRTAGSGANVLTF	TGTGCCAGCAGTCTCAGGACTGCCGGCTCTGGGGCCAACGTCCTGACTTTC	NA	TRBV27	TRBJ2-6	NA
CAWSDDLTGNQPQHF	TGTGCCTGGAGTGATGACTTAACAGGCAATCAGCCCCAGCATTTT	NA	TRBV30	TRBJ1-5	NA
CASSLRETTYNEQFF	TGTGCCAGCAGCTTACGGGAGACCACCTACAATGAGCAGTTCTTC	NA	TRBV7-3	TRBJ2-1	NA
CASIPRISGQGTETQYF	TGTGCCAGCATCCCGCGGATTTCGGGACAGGGAACGGAGACCCAGTACTTC	TRBD1	TRBV5-6	TRBJ2-5	NA
CSVGQWLGVSEAFF	TGCAGCGTTGGGCAATGGTTGGGAGTCTCTGAAGCTTTCTTT	NA	TRBV29-1	TRBJ1-1	once
CAISERRSGANVLTF	TGTGCCATCAGTGAACGAAGGTCTGGGGCCAACGTCCTGACTTTC	NA	TRBV10-3	TRBJ2-6	few
CASRITGELFF	TGTGCCAGTAGGATCACCGGGGAGCTGTTTTTT	NA	TRBV19	TRBJ2-2	few